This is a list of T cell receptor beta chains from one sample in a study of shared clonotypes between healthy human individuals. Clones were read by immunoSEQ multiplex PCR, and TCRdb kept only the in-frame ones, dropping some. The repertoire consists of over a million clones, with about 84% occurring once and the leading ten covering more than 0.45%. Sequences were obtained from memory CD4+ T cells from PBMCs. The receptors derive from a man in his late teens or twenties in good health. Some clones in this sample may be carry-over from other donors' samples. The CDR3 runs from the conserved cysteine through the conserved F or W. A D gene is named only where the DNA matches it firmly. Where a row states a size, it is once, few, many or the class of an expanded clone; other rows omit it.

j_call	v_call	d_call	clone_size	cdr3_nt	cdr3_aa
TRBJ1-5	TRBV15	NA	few	TGTGCCACCAGCAGAGCACCAAATCAGCCCCAGCATTTT	CATSRAPNQPQHF
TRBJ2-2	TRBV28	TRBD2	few	TGTGCCAGCAGCGGAGCGGGAGGTATCCCCGGGGAGCTGTTTTTT	CASSGAGGIPGELFF
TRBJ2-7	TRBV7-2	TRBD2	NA	TGTGCCAGCAGTGGTAGCGGGAGACGCGAGCAGTACTTC	CASSGSGRREQYF
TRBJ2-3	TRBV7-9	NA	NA	TGTGCCAGCAGCTTAGACGGGAGTGCGGGAGATACGCAGTATTTT	CASSLDGSAGDTQYF
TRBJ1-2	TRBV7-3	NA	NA	TGTGCCAGCAGCTCAAACGCGGGGCAGGGCTACACCTTC	CASSSNAGQGYTF
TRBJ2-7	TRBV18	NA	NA	TGTGCCAGCTCACAGGGAGGGGGCCCCTACGAGCAGTACTTC	CASSQGGGPYEQYF
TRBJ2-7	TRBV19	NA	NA	TGTGCCAGTAGTATATCGTCGCATGGAGGTCCCTACGAGCAGTACTTC	CASSISSHGGPYEQYF
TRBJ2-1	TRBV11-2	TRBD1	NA	TGTGCCAGCAGCCCCGCCGGACAGGGTAGCAATGAGCAGTTCTTC	CASSPAGQGSNEQFF
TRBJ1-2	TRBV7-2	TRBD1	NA	TGTGCCAGCAGCTCCGGACAGGGGGCGCATGGCTACACCTTC	CASSSGQGAHGYTF
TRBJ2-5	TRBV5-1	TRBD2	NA	TGCGCCAGCAGCTTGATCCCTAGCGGTGGAGAGACCCAGTACTTC	CASSLIPSGGETQYF
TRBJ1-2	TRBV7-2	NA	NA	TGTGCCAGCAGCTCTCCGAGGGTTGGAGGTGGCTACACCTTC	CASSSPRVGGGYTF
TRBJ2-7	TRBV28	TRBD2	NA	TGTGCCAGCACCGCCGGCGGGCTAGCGGGAGGAAGGAACTTC	CASTAGGLAGGRNF
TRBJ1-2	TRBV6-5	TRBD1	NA	TGTGCCAGCAGCCCCGGACAGGGGGCATGGTGGGGCTACACCTTC	CASSPGQGAWWGYTF
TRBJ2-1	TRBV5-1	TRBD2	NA	TGCGCCAGCAGCTTGGGACTAGCGGGAGGGTACAATGAGCAGTTCTTC	CASSLGLAGGYNEQFF
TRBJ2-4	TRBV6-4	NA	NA	TGTGCCAGCAGTGAAGATCGGGGGATAGCCAAAAACATTCAGTACTTC	CASSEDRGIAKNIQYF
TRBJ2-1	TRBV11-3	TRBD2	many	TGTGCCAGCAGCTCAGTAGCGGGATCATACAATGAGCAGTTCTTC	CASSSVAGSYNEQFF
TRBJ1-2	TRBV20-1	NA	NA	TGCAGTGCTAGAGATCTCGGCACCTTC	CSARDLGTF
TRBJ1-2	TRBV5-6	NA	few	TGTGCCAGCAGCTCCAGGGCCTTGGAAGATGGCTACACCTTC	CASSSRALEDGYTF
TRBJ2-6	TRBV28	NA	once	TGTGCCAGCATGTTTCCTGGGGCCAACGTCCTGACTTTC	CASMFPGANVLTF
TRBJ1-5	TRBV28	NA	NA	TGTGCCAGCAGGATCTACAATCAGCCCCAGCATTTT	CASRIYNQPQHF
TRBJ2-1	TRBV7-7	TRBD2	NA	TGTGTCAGCAGCCGGGGACTAGCGGACAATGAGCAGTTCTTC	CVSSRGLADNEQFF
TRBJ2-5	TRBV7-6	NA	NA	TGTGCCAGCAGCTTAGCGGGCCTCGAGACCCAGTACTTC	CASSLAGLETQYF
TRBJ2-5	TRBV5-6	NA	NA	TGTGCCAGCAGCTTGGTCAGGGGCCAAGAGACCCAGTACTTC	CASSLVRGQETQYF
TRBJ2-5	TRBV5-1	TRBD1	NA	TGCGCCAGCAGCTCCCGGACAGGGAACCAAGAGACCCAGTACTTC	CASSSRTGNQETQYF
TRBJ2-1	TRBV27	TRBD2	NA	TGTGCCAGCAGTTTAGCACTAGCGGGAGTTCTAAATGAGCAGTTCTTC	CASSLALAGVLNEQFF
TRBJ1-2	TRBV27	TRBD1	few	TGTGCCAGCAGTTTATTCTACAGGGGTAACTATGGCTACACCTTC	CASSLFYRGNYGYTF
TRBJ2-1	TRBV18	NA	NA	TGTGCCAGCTCACAATTTTGGGGTAATGAGCAGTTCTTC	CASSQFWGNEQFF
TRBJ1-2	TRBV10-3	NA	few	TGTGCCATCAGTGGAGGCCGGGCATACCAATATGGCTACACCTTC	CAISGGRAYQYGYTF
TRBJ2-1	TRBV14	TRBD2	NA	TGTGCCAGCAGCCAAACTAGCGGGAGGCTTTCTAATGAGCAGTTCTTC	CASSQTSGRLSNEQFF
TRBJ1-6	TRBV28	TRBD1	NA	TGTGCCAGCAGGATTACCGGGGGACAGTCTTATAATTCACCCCTCCACTTT	CASRITGGQSYNSPLHF
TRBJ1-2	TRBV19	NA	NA	TGTGCCAGTAGCTTAGACAGCACTAACTATGGCTACACCTTC	CASSLDSTNYGYTF
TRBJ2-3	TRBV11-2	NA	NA	TGTGCCAGCAGCAGATCCAGGGCCCCAGATACGCAGTATTTT	CASSRSRAPDTQYF
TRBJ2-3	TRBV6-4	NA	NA	TGTGCCAGCAGTGTCGGGAGTCAACGAGATACGCAGTATTTT	CASSVGSQRDTQYF
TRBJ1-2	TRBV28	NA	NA	TGTGCCAGCAGTTTAAATCTGGCAGCCGGGCCCTATGGCTACACCTTC	CASSLNLAAGPYGYTF
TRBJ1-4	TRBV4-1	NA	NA	TGCGCCAGCAGGCGCGCCGGGGGGAATGAAAAACTGTTTTTT	CASRRAGGNEKLFF
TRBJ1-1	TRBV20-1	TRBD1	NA	TGCAGTGCCAAAGACAGGGCGGAAGCTTTCTTT	CSAKDRAEAFF
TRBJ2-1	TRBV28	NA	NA	TGTGCCAGCAGTTTAGTGTACAATGAGCAGTTCTTC	CASSLVYNEQFF
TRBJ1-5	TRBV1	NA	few	TGCACCAGCAGCCGATCATTAATAAGCCCTCAGCCCCAGCATTTT	CTSSRSLISPQPQHF
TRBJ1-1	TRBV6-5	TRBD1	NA	TGTGCCAGCAGTTCCAGGACAGGGGATACTGAAGCTTTCTTT	CASSSRTGDTEAFF
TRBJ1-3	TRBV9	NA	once	TGTGCCAGCAGCGTAGGAGGGAGCGCCTCTGGAAACACCATATATTTT	CASSVGGSASGNTIYF
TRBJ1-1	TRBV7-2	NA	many	TGTGCCAGCAGCTTAGCTACACTGACACTTCCCGAAGCTTTCTTT	CASSLATLTLPEAFF
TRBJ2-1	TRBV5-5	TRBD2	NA	TGTGCCAGCAGCGCAGGACTAGCGGGAGTCTACAATGAGCAGTTCTTC	CASSAGLAGVYNEQFF
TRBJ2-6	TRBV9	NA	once	TGTGCCAGCAGCGTACAGGGGGCCAACGTCCTGACTTTC	CASSVQGANVLTF
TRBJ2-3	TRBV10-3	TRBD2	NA	TGTGCCATCATGGGGACTAGCTCCGATACGCAGTATTTT	CAIMGTSSDTQYF
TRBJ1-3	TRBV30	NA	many	TGTGCCTGGAGTTGGGGGCTCTCTGGAAACACCATATATTTT	CAWSWGLSGNTIYF